The clone carrying this TCR beta chain has ten or more counts. TCRdb reprocessed the 5' RACE reads with MiXCR, giving one entry per CDR3 protein. The repertoire holds 180,000 or so distinct CDR3 sequences, with around a tenth as singletons. Looked up from germline, CDR1 is SGHRS and CDR2 is YFSETQ. This CDR3 is built from 14 residues. Trimming took 4 bases from V and 3 from J, leaving 13 bases between them. These data come from a study of CD8 T cells in ankylosing spondylitis. This clonotype originated in a male donor with ankylosing spondylitis or in good health (not recorded which). Sequenced input: blood, either unsorted or a sorted T cell fraction (not recorded which). V usage is TRBV5-1 and J usage is TRBJ1-1; D is possibly TRBD1 (6 bases). CDR3 sequence (DNA): TGCGCCAGCAGCCGCGGACAGCGGGACACTGAAGCTTTCTTT. Its translation: CASSRGQRDTEAFF.